The T cell receptor (beta chain) under discussion was sequenced for a study of cytomegalovirus exposure and HLA in healthy donors. PCR primers comprised 60 Vbeta and 13 Jbeta primers. Libraries were prepared by immunoSEQ multiplex PCR; TCRdb keeps only in-frame clonotypes and omits some of them. The table lists about 170,000 clones. V was cut by 5 bases and J by 4 bases, with 11 bases left in between. From germline, CDR1 is SGHNT and CDR2 YENEEA. The CDR3 spans 14 residues. The sequenced sample was PBMCs. The TCR was taken from a woman younger than 35 in good health and CMV-seropositive. V gene TRBV11-3 combines with J gene TRBJ2-2, with D uncertain. CDR3 sequence: CASSRLEFTGELFF. CDR3 nucleotide sequence: TGTGCCAGCAGCCGCCTAGAGTTCACCGGGGAGCTGTTTTTT.